The 10 T cell receptor beta chains below were found in one sample sequenced in a study of blood T cell repertoires in COVID-19. Sequenced by immunoSEQ multiplex PCR; TCRdb stores in-frame clones only, minus some. The sample includes some 140,000 clones, about 83% of them seen just once. Sequencing was done on a sample of peripheral blood. Receptor source: a woman in her sixties or seventies with COVID-19, enrolled during active disease.

The chain joins TRBV5-6 to TRBJ2-7, with D tentatively TRBD1 (5 bases). The germline V and J ends were trimmed by 3 bases and 1 base, with 11 bases remaining between them. The germline CDR1 and CDR2 sequences are SGHDT and YYEEEE. This CDR3 spans 14 amino acids. The chain's CDR3 is CASSSTDNSYEQYV. CDR3 nucleotides: TGTGCCAGCAGCTCTACGGACAATTCCTACGAGCAGTACGTC.

This clone was recorded only once. This chain joins TRBV7-2 and TRBJ2-1; 7 positions agree with TRBD2. The V gene end was trimmed by 1 base and the J gene end by 6 bases; junction bases not matched to a gene: 6. Germline lookup yields CDR1 SGHTA and CDR2 FQGNSA. The CDR3 is 15 residues long. CDR3 sequence (DNA): TGTGCCAGCAGCTTAGGACCGGGGAGGGTCAATGAGCAGTTCTTC. This gives the protein CASSLGPGRVNEQFF.

The chain is built from TRBV10-3 and TRBJ2-7, with 9 bases that match TRBD1. The germline CDR1 and CDR2 sequences are ENHRY and SYGVKD. Unmatched junction bases numbered 7, after V lost 6 bases and J lost 4 bases. This CDR3 comprises 14 residues. As DNA, the CDR3 is TGTGCCATCAGAGCGGGACAGGGCCATTACGAGCAGTACGTC. Its translation is CAIRAGQGHYEQYV.

The chain joins TRBV24-1 to TRBJ1-1, with D unresolved. V lost 2 bases, J lost 13 bases, and 19 bases lay in between. The germline CDR1 and CDR2 sequences are KGHDR and SFDVKD. The CDR3 covers 14 residues. The CDR3 sequence is CATSDYPGSIGYFF. The CDR3 DNA reads as TGTGCCACCAGTGATTATCCCGGATCGATCGGGTATTTCTTT.

Written as DNA, the CDR3 is TGTGCCACCAGCAGGGGAGGGGGATATCAGCCCCAGCATTTT. Translating it yields CATSRGGGYQPQHF. The V call is TRBV15, the J call TRBJ1-5, with TRBD1 as a possible D gene (6 bases). In germline, CDR1 is LNHNV, CDR2 YYDKDF (reference sequence). V was trimmed by 3 bases and J by 5 bases, leaving 11 bases between them. This CDR3 is 14 amino acids long.

The V and J genes are TRBV15 and TRBJ2-5, with TRBD2 as a possible D gene (7 bases). Trimming cost V 7 bases and J 5 bases, with 14 bases left between them. The CDR3 runs to 13 residues. Germline-derived CDR1 and CDR2 are LNHNV and YYDKDF (reference sequence). The DNA for the CDR3 is TGTGCCACCACTGAAAGGGGGGGGGAGACCCAGTACTTC. Translated, it gives CATTERGGETQYF.

The V and J genes are TRBV19 and TRBJ1-1; D gene ambiguous. The ends were cut back, 3 bases at V and 1 base at J, with 9 bases in the middle. From germline, CDR1 is LNHDA and CDR2 SQIVND (reference sequence). This CDR3 contains 14 residues. CDR3 bases: TGTGCCAGTAGTATCTACGGAGAGAACACTGAAGCTTTCTTT. This codes for CASSIYGENTEAFF.

This clone was seen a few times. The chain joins TRBV14 to TRBJ1-2, with D tentatively TRBD1 (5 bases). Per germline, CDR1 SGHDN and CDR2 FVKESK. The ends were cut back, 4 bases at V and 4 bases at J, with 7 bases in the middle. This CDR3 region has 12 residues. This CDR3 reads CASSPQGYGYTF. The CDR3 nucleotides read TGTGCCAGCAGCCCCCAGGGCTATGGCTACACCTTC.

The sample holds a few counts of this clone. This chain joins TRBV18 and TRBJ2-1; 12 positions agree with TRBD2. Per germline, CDR1 KGHSH and CDR2 LQKENI. V was pared by 0 bases and J by 7 bases, with 1 base of the junction left unmatched. The CDR3 sequence is 15 residues long. CDR3 nucleotide sequence: TGTGCCAGCTCACCACCACTAGCGGGAGGAAATGAGCAGTTCTTC. Protein sequence: CASSPPLAGGNEQFF.

The chain employs TRBV12-1 and TRBJ2-7; the D segment call TRBD2 is taken from the table without a DNA check. TRBV12-1 is a known pseudogene. The CDR3 is 14 residues long. The CDR3 nucleotides read TGTGCCAGCAGCCGGGGGACCAACTCCTACGAGCAGTACTTC. Translation: CASSRGTNSYEQYF.